Listed here are 14 T cell receptor beta chains from one sample, sequenced in a study of STAT5B mutations in CD4+ large granular lymphocyte leukemia. Sequencing used immunoSEQ multiplex PCR; TCRdb keeps in-frame clones, though not all of them. The sample includes 30,000 or so clones, roughly three quarters of them seen just once. The sequencing input was CD4+ T cells from blood buffy coats. Receptor source: a human donor in good health.

The chain recombines TRBV6-1 with TRBJ1-5; D gene unclear. Trimming removed 4 bases from V and 5 bases from J, with 6 bases in between. This CDR3 region has 12 residues. Germline CDR1 MNHNS, CDR2 SASEGT. The CDR3 region has the DNA TGTGCCAGCAGTGCGTCGGATCAGCCCCAGCATTTT. Its protein is CASSASDQPQHF.

This clone was counted between two and nine times. The chain couples TRBV10-3 to TRBJ2-5, with D unclear. CDR3 size: 14 residues. Trimming stripped 0 bases from V and 1 base from J, with 6 bases between. The germline gives CDR1 ENHRY, CDR2 SYGVKD. The CDR3 DNA reads as TGTGCCATCAGTGAGTCGGGCTCCCAAGAGACCCAGTACTTC. Translating it yields CAISESGSQETQYF.

The chain is built from TRBV7-8 and TRBJ2-7; 8 nucleotides match TRBD1. With 10 bases clipped from V and 2 bases from J, the junction kept 7 bases outside the gene matches. CDR1 SGHVS and CDR2 FQNEAQ come from the germline V gene. The CDR3 runs to 13 residues. The CDR3 is CATSGTGPYEQYV. In nucleotides, the CDR3 is TGTGCCACCTCCGGGACAGGCCCCTACGAGCAGTACGTC.

V usage is TRBV28 and J usage is TRBJ2-1, with TRBD2 matching over 9 bases. Germline lookup yields CDR1 MDHEN and CDR2 SYDVKM. The CDR3 length is 16 residues. The J segment lost 4 bases and the V segment lost 6 bases, leaving 10 bases of the junction unmatched. The CDR3 DNA is TGTGCCAGCAGCTTCTCTAGCGGGATGTCTTACAATGAGCAGTTCTTC. The encoded protein is CASSFSSGMSYNEQFF.

This rearrangement joins TRBV6-5 to TRBJ1-2, with TRBD1 identical over 11 bases. Germline-derived CDR1 and CDR2 are MNHEY and SVGAGI. The CDR3 has 15 amino acids. Trimming cost V 7 bases and J 3 bases; bases outside gene matches: 7. CDR3 DNA: TGTGCCAGCAAATCCCGGGACAGGGGGTACTATGGCTACACCTTC. Its translation: CASKSRDRGYYGYTF.

The chain joins TRBV13 to TRBJ2-1; D might be TRBD1 or TRBD2, each matching 7 bases. Germline V CDR1 and CDR2: PRHDT, FYEKMQ (reference sequence). Trimming shortened V by 5 bases and J by 0 bases, and 17 bases separated the two germline ends. The CDR3 is 17 residues long. The CDR3 here is CASSGEGWDSSYNEQFF. CDR3 sequence (DNA): TGTGCCAGCAGCGGGGAGGGTTGGGACAGCTCCTACAATGAGCAGTTCTTC.

The chain combines TRBV5-5 with TRBJ1-1, with unresolved D. The V and J ends lost 4 bases and 0 bases respectively, with 16 bases between them. CDR1 and CDR2 from the germline V gene are SGHKS and YYEKEE (reference sequence). The CDR3 is 16 residues long. DNA for the CDR3: TGTGCCAGCAGCCCCGGGCCAGGCTTTTTGAACACTGAAGCTTTCTTT. Its protein is CASSPGPGFLNTEAFF.

This clone has a single count. One junction end does not reproduce the germline sequence, and a read error may be involved. This rearrangement joins TRBV5-6 to TRBJ2-7, with D possibly TRBD1 on 5 matching bases. The CDR3 spans 14 residues. CDR1 SGHDT and CDR2 YYEEEE come from the germline V gene. CDR3 region: CTSSLQGSTYEQYF. The CDR3 region has the DNA TGTACCAGCAGCCTTCAGGGTAGCACCTACGAGCAGTACTTC.

With regard to this clone: At one end, the junction sequence differs from germline, possibly due to a read error. This chain links TRBV20-1 with TRBJ2-5; no definite D call. Germline V lookup: CDR1 DFQATT, CDR2 SNEGSKA (reference sequence). The CDR3 has 11 residues. The CDR3 is CSVKYLEIQYF. CDR3 in DNA: TGCAGTGTCAAGTACTTGGAGATCCAGTACTTC.

CDR3 nucleotide sequence: TGTGCCAGCAGTTACTCGAGTTCACCCCTCCACTTT. Its protein is CASSYSSSPLHF. The chain uses TRBV6-5 and TRBJ1-6; D is undetermined. The CDR3 has 12 residues. V was clipped by 0 bases and J by 9 bases, with 3 bases between them. Looked up from germline, CDR1 is MNHEY and CDR2 is SVGAGI.

The chain recombines TRBV10-1 with TRBJ2-2, with 10 bases matching TRBD1. CDR1 and CDR2 from the germline V gene are WNHNN and SYGVQD (reference sequence). The CDR3 sequence is 14 residues long. The V and J ends lost 7 bases and 6 bases, in that order; junction bases with no gene match: 5. The CDR3 is CASTAGQGSGELFF. The DNA for the CDR3 is TGCGCCAGCACCGCGGGACAGGGGTCCGGGGAGCTGTTTTTT.

This rearrangement joins TRBV5-1 to TRBJ2-7, with 8 bases identical to TRBD1. Germline V gene data show CDR1 as SGHRS and CDR2 as YFSETQ. Trimming took 6 bases from V and 5 from J; bases not matched to a gene: 13. The CDR3 runs to 15 residues. CDR3 sequence reads: CASTTGQGRMDEQYF. The CDR3 bases are TGCGCCAGCACAACCGGACAGGGACGAATGGACGAGCAGTACTTC.

The CDR3 loop reads CASSLVVGETQYF. For the CDR3, the DNA is TGTGCCAGCAGCTTGGTGGTCGGAGAGACCCAGTACTTC. The V and J genes are TRBV5-4 and TRBJ2-5; no reliable D call. Germline V gene sequence: CDR1 SGHNT, CDR2 YYREEE (reference sequence). This CDR3 has 13 residues. Trimming shortened V by 0 bases and J by 4 bases, and 7 bases separated the two germline ends.

The chain uses TRBV7-6 and TRBJ2-5; 13 bases fit TRBD2. Trimming cost V 6 bases and J 8 bases; bases outside gene matches: 6. Germline V gene data show CDR1 as SGHVS and CDR2 as FNYEAQ. There are 14 residues in the CDR3. CDR3 in amino acids: CASSSGLAGRTQYF. The DNA for the CDR3 is TGTGCCAGCAGTTCGGGACTAGCGGGGCGAACCCAGTACTTC.